These 32 T cell receptor beta chains were sequenced from one sample in a study of CD8+ T cells in alopecia areata. Noted treatment: oral pan-JAK inhibitor, 5-10 mg twice daily. Extracted from the samples, RNA was reverse transcribed into cDNA to serve as the sequencing template. The method was immunoSEQ multiplex PCR; TCRdb's version includes in-frame clones alone and lacks a portion of them. Of over 120,000 clones in the sample, less than 70% were seen once. Sequenced here: CD8+ T cells sorted from blood, sampled at week 4, from a patient treated with tofacitinib. The source of these receptors is a human donor with alopecia areata.

This chain uses TRBV6-6 with TRBJ2-1; TRBD2 matches at 7 bases. CDR3 size: 14 residues. Germline values: CDR1 MNHNY, CDR2 SVGAGI (reference sequence). The V and J ends lost 9 bases and 2 bases, in that order; junction bases with no gene match: 7. The CDR3 nucleotides are TGTGCCAGTGAAGCGGGGACCACCTACAATGAGCAGTTCTTC. This encodes CASEAGTTYNEQFF.

The chain recombines TRBV27 with TRBJ2-3; D is ambiguous. V was pared by 8 bases and J by 3 bases, with 15 bases between. CDR3 length: 14 residues. CDR1 is MNHEY, CDR2 SMNVEV, per germline (reference sequence). CDR3 in DNA: TGTGCCAGCGTGGAAACCCCTGGAACAGATACGCAGTATTTT. It is translated as CASVETPGTDTQYF.

The rearrangement links TRBV27 to TRBJ2-5, with D perhaps given as TRBD1 or TRBD2 (5 bases each). The J call could be wrong; TRBJ2-7 is a better fit for the DNA end. This CDR3 comprises 13 residues. The germline gives CDR1 MNHEY, CDR2 SMNVEV (reference sequence). Here the CDR3 DNA reads TGTGCCAGCAGTTTATCGATTGGGACCGAGCAGTACTTC. This gives the protein CASSLSIGTEQYF.

This clone was found a few times. The rearrangement uses TRBV29-1 and TRBJ1-1; D is perhaps TRBD1 (5 bases). Trimming took off 6 bases at V and 4 bases at J, with 24 bases between the two ends. The CDR3 totals 16 residues. Germline lookup yields CDR1 SQVTM and CDR2 ANQGSEA. The CDR3 spells CSVNGGGPGPVTEAFF. CDR3 nucleotide sequence: TGCAGCGTCAACGGGGGGGGACCAGGGCCGGTCACTGAAGCTTTCTTT.

V gene TRBV29-1 combines with J gene TRBJ2-7; possibly TRBD1 or TRBD2 for D (5 bases each). The CDR3 totals 12 residues. Germline V gene lookup returns CDR1 SQVTM and CDR2 ANQGSEA. Trimming removed 5 bases at V and 9 bases at J, with 17 bases between. CDR3: CSVPGNGAGQYF. Here the CDR3 DNA reads TGCAGCGTTCCGGGCAACGGGGCAGGGCAGTACTTC.

A note on this clone: A read error may produce the germline difference seen at one junction end. The gene calls are TRBV4-1 and TRBJ1-5; 8 nucleotides align to TRBD1. The CDR3 has 15 residues. CDR1 is MGHRA and CDR2 is YSYEKL in the germline V gene. The CDR3 region is CASSQETGVNQPQHF. The CDR3 DNA follows: TGTGCCAGCAGCCAAGAGACAGGGGTTAATCAGCCCCAGCATTTT.

V is TRBV6-4 and J is TRBJ2-1, with 10 nucleotides matching TRBD2. The CDR3 consists of 14 residues. Per the germline V gene, CDR1 is MRHNA and CDR2 is SNTAGT. The V segment lost 3 bases and the J segment 5 bases; nucleotides outside the gene matches: 1. As DNA, the CDR3 is TGTGCCAGCAGTGAAGCGGGGGGGCACAATGAGCAGTTCTTC. This encodes CASSEAGGHNEQFF.

This sequence joins TRBV29-1 and TRBJ1-2; 9 nucleotides line up with TRBD1. With 0 bases clipped from V and 3 bases from J, the junction kept 5 bases outside the gene matches. The length of the CDR3 is 15 residues. CDR1 is SQVTM and CDR2 is ANQGSEA in the germline V gene. CDR3: CSVEDVRTGDYGYTF. The DNA of the CDR3 is TGCAGCGTTGAAGATGTGCGGACAGGGGACTATGGCTACACCTTC.

The rearrangement uses TRBV9 and TRBJ2-7; TRBD1 aligns across 7 bases. After removal of 4 bases from V and 1 base from J, the junction contained 8 bases not matched to a gene. Germline V lookup: CDR1 SGDLS, CDR2 YYNGEE. The CDR3 contains 15 residues. The chain's CDR3 is CASSPGGRGSYEQYF. For the CDR3, the DNA is TGTGCCAGCAGCCCAGGGGGAAGGGGATCCTACGAGCAGTACTTC.

This clone has a handful of counts. J is TRBJ1-4 and V is TRBV7-9; D is unresolved. V shed 5 bases and J shed 6 bases, with 10 bases lying between them. This CDR3 comprises 13 residues. Per the germline V gene, CDR1 is SEHNR and CDR2 is FQNEAQ (reference sequence). The CDR3, as DNA: TGTGCCAGCAGCCTAGTTAACGATGAAAAACTGTTTTTT. Protein: CASSLVNDEKLFF.

This clone was detected once. This sample includes further DNA sequences coding for the same CDR3. The gene calls are TRBV9 and TRBJ2-7, with a possible D match to TRBD2 (5 bases). Per germline, CDR1 SGDLS and CDR2 YYNGEE. V dropped 2 bases and J dropped 0 bases, with 9 bases sitting between them. There are 14 residues in the CDR3. The CDR3 DNA is TGTGCCAGCAGCGTCGGAGGCAGCTCCTACGAGCAGTACTTC. Translating it yields CASSVGGSSYEQYF.

This clone appeared a few times. The genes are TRBV30 and TRBJ2-7; D is perhaps TRBD1 or TRBD2 (6 bases each). Looked up from germline, CDR1 is GTSNPN and CDR2 is SVGIG (reference sequence). Between the trimmed V and J ends, which lost 0 bases and 3 bases, there was a span of 9 bases. CDR3 size: 13 residues. The CDR3 loop reads CAWSVRGLYEQYF. CDR3 coding DNA: TGTGCCTGGAGTGTACGGGGGCTCTACGAGCAGTACTTC. Variable domain in full (rest from reference TRBV30 and TRBJ2-7): SQTIHQWPATLVQPVGSPLSLECTVEGTSNPNLYWYRQAAGRGLQLLFYSVGIGQISSEVPQNLSASRPQDRQFILSSKKLLLSDSGFYLCAWSVRGLYEQYFGPGTRLTVT.

The chain joins TRBV5-4 to TRBJ2-3, with D unclear. The germline V gene encodes CDR1 SGHNT and CDR2 YYREEE (reference sequence). The V end lost 0 bases, the J end lost 0 bases, and 14 bases lay between the germline ends. The CDR3 is 17 amino acids. The CDR3 DNA is TGTGCCAGCAGCTTGGCCTGGAACAGCCTTAGCACAGATACGCAGTATTTT. This translates into CASSLAWNSLSTDTQYF.

The chain joins TRBV27 to TRBJ2-7; D perhaps matches TRBD1 (6 bases). The germline gives CDR1 MNHEY, CDR2 SMNVEV (reference sequence). The CDR3 spans 14 residues. The V end was cut by 4 bases, the J end by 0 bases, with 10 bases between. CDR3 sequence: CASSSTDSSYEQYF. The DNA of the CDR3 is TGTGCCAGCAGTTCTACGGACAGCTCCTACGAGCAGTACTTC.

The chain joins TRBV7-8 to TRBJ2-5; 10 positions match TRBD2. The ends lost 1 base at V and 9 bases at J; junction bases unmatched: 11. Looked up from germline, CDR1 is SGHVS and CDR2 is FQNEAQ. CDR3 length: 16 residues. CDR3 amino acids: CASSLDASGGPGAQYF. CDR3 sequence (DNA): TGTGCCAGCAGCTTAGATGCTAGCGGGGGCCCTGGGGCCCAGTACTTC. The full variable domain, completed using reference TRBV7-8 and TRBJ2-5, is GAGVSQSPRYKVAKRGQDVALRCDPISGHVSLFWYQQALGQGPEFLTYFQNEAQLDKSGLPSDRFFAERPEGSVSTLKIQRTQQEDSAVYLCASSLDASGGPGAQYFGPGTRLLVL.

The CDR3 here is CASSEGGENYGYTF. Written as DNA, the CDR3 is TGTGCCAGCAGCGAGGGAGGAGAAAACTATGGCTACACCTTC. The chain joins TRBV9 to TRBJ1-2; D gene unclear. Trimming stripped 3 bases from V and 2 bases from J, with 11 bases between. The germline V gene has CDR1 SGDLS and CDR2 YYNGEE. The CDR3 consists of 14 residues.

The chain links TRBV14 to TRBJ1-2; D is possibly TRBD1 (5 bases). The ends were cut back, 0 bases at V and 4 bases at J, with 9 bases in the middle. This CDR3 region has 14 residues. CDR1 and CDR2 from the germline V gene are SGHDN and FVKESK. The CDR3 region has the DNA TGTGCCAGCAGCCAAGAAGGGGCTGTCTATGGCTACACCTTC. As protein: CASSQEGAVYGYTF.

The rearrangement links TRBV7-8 to TRBJ2-3; 10 bases are shared with TRBD2. The length of the CDR3 is 16 residues. The germline V gene encodes CDR1 SGHVS and CDR2 FQNEAQ. V was pared by 5 bases and J by 4 bases, with 9 bases of the junction left unmatched. CDR3 in amino acids: CASSIVAGGIADTQYF. The CDR3 bases are TGTGCCAGCAGCATTGTAGCGGGGGGCATCGCAGATACGCAGTATTTT.

The chain joins TRBV29-1 to TRBJ2-1; no clear D. CDR3 length: 18 residues. V lost 0 bases and J lost 1, with 19 bases in between. Germline V lookup: CDR1 SQVTM, CDR2 ANQGSEA. As DNA, the CDR3 is TGCAGCGTTGAAGATCCGAGGTCCTACCCCCAATCCTACAATGAGCAGTTCTTC. This translates into CSVEDPRSYPQSYNEQFF.

The V and J genes are TRBV19 and TRBJ2-2, with TRBD2 identical over 11 bases. The germline V gene has CDR1 LNHDA and CDR2 SQIVND (reference sequence). Trimming took 7 bases from V and 6 from J; bases not matched to a gene: 7. The CDR3 extends over 15 amino acids. CDR3 in DNA: TGTGCCAGTACCGTGCGACTAGCGGGGCCCGGGGAGCTGTTTTTT. It specifies CASTVRLAGPGELFF.

The chain employs TRBV30 and TRBJ1-6, with a tentative D call TRBD1 (5 bases). This CDR3 contains 22 residues. V gave up 3 bases and J gave up 3 bases, with 33 bases separating them. Germline-derived CDR1 and CDR2 are GTSNPN and SVGIG (reference sequence). The CDR3 DNA reads TGTGCCTGGAGCCCCACGCTGGGTTTTAGTGAGACAGAAAATTACTATAATTCACCCCTCCACTTT. As protein: CAWSPTLGFSETENYYNSPLHF.

The rearrangement links TRBV30 to TRBJ2-7; the D call may be TRBD1 or TRBD2 (5 bases each). Germline CDR1 GTSNPN, CDR2 SVGIG (reference sequence). The CDR3 spans 13 residues. V was clipped by 0 bases and J by 2 bases, with 8 bases between them. The CDR3 protein is CAWSVGPPYEQYF. The CDR3 DNA follows: TGTGCCTGGAGTGTGGGACCTCCCTACGAGCAGTACTTC.

V is TRBV27 and J is TRBJ2-5, with TRBD2 matching over 7 bases. After removal of 7 bases from V and 2 bases from J, the junction contained 7 bases not matched to a gene. Germline values: CDR1 MNHEY, CDR2 SMNVEV (reference sequence). This CDR3 contains 14 residues. The CDR3 sequence is CASTPREGQETQYF. The CDR3 DNA reads TGTGCCAGCACCCCCAGGGAGGGTCAAGAGACCCAGTACTTC.

This clone was detected only a few times. The rearrangement links TRBV6-1 to TRBJ2-7, with D possibly TRBD1 on 5 matching bases. Germline values: CDR1 MNHNS, CDR2 SASEGT. This CDR3 is 14 amino acids long. V dropped 2 bases and J dropped 4 bases, with 12 bases sitting between them. CDR3 region: CASSEREQVYEQYF. CDR3 nucleotide sequence: TGTGCCAGCAGTGAAAGAGAACAGGTATACGAGCAGTACTTC.

The V and J genes are TRBV9 and TRBJ2-5; the match to TRBD2 covers 7 bases. Per germline, CDR1 SGDLS and CDR2 YYNGEE. This CDR3 is 16 amino acids long. V trimming: 3 bases; J trimming: 4 bases; junction bases outside the gene matches: 12. CDR3 loop: CASSAGTTSRGETQYF. The CDR3 DNA sequence: TGTGCCAGCAGCGCCGGGACGACTAGCCGGGGAGAGACCCAGTACTTC.

The V gene is TRBV15, the J gene TRBJ2-5; a possible D gene is TRBD1 (6 bases). In germline, CDR1 is LNHNV, CDR2 YYDKDF (reference sequence). Trimming removed 8 bases at V and 5 bases at J, with 18 bases between. The CDR3 covers 14 residues. The CDR3 region is CATQQGLSWETQYF. The DNA of the CDR3 is TGTGCCACCCAACAGGGTCTTTCATGGGAGACCCAGTACTTC.

The gene calls are TRBV5-6 and TRBJ2-7; D may be TRBD1 or TRBD2 (5 bases each). The germline CDR1 and CDR2 sequences are SGHDT and YYEEEE. There are 15 residues in the CDR3. The V gene lost 4 bases and the J gene lost 6 bases, with 20 bases spanning the gap. The CDR3 DNA sequence: TGTGCCAGCAGCCCCCCAGCCGGATTGAGGGGCGAGCAGTACTTC. Its protein product is CASSPPAGLRGEQYF.

This clone was seen only a few times. V and J are TRBV5-1 and TRBJ2-7; D gene uncertain. This CDR3 is 11 amino acids long. Germline lookup yields CDR1 SGHRS and CDR2 YFSETQ. Between the trimmed V and J ends, which lost 5 bases and 3 bases, there was a span of 6 bases. CDR3 loop: CASSSGYEQYF. The CDR3 DNA sequence: TGCGCCAGCAGTTCCGGCTACGAGCAGTACTTC.

The V call is TRBV4-1, the J call TRBJ1-5, with a weak D call TRBD1 (6 bases). Deletions cut 4 bases from V and 8 bases from J, with 15 bases between. The CDR3 contains 14 residues. Germline V gene data show CDR1 as MGHRA and CDR2 as YSYEKL. This CDR3 is CASSRGQQPEPQHF. CDR3 bases: TGCGCCAGCAGCCGCGGACAGCAACCTGAGCCCCAGCATTTT.

The chain carries TRBV13 and TRBJ1-5, with D maybe TRBD1 (5 bases). The germline V gene has CDR1 PRHDT and CDR2 FYEKMQ (reference sequence). Trimming pared 0 bases from V and 5 bases from J, leaving 8 bases between. This CDR3 has 14 residues. CDR3 nucleotides: TGTGCCAGCAGCTTAGGAGGGGCCCATCAGCCCCAGCATTTT. Protein: CASSLGGAHQPQHF.

V gene TRBV19 combines with J gene TRBJ1-4; D unclear. From germline, CDR1 is LNHDA and CDR2 SQIVND (reference sequence). The CDR3 has 12 amino acids. The CDR3 is CASARVREKLFF. The DNA of the CDR3 is TGTGCTTCGGCGAGGGTTCGCGAAAAACTGTTTTTT.

The chain links TRBV19 to TRBJ2-1; TRBD2 matches at 8 bases. Germline V gives CDR1 LNHDA, CDR2 SQIVND (reference sequence). The CDR3 is 13 residues long. CDR3 region: CGCTGGPYNEQFF. The CDR3 DNA sequence: TGTGGTTGTACGGGGGGGCCATACAATGAGCAGTTCTTC.